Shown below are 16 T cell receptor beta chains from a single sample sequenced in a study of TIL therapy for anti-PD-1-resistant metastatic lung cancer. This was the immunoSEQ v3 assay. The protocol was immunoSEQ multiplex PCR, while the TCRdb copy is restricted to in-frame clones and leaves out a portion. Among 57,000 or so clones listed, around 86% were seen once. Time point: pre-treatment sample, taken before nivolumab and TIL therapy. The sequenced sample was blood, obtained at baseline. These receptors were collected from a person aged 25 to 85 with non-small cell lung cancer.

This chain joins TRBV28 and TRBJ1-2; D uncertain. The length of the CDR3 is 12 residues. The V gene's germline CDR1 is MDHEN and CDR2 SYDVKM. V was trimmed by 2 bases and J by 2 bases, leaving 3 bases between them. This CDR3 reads CASSLQNYGYTF. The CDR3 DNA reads TGTGCCAGCAGTTTACAGAACTATGGCTACACCTTC.

The CDR3 sequence: CASSGPGQAWETQYF. The CDR3, as DNA: TGTGCCAGCAGCGGGCCGGGACAGGCATGGGAGACCCAGTACTTC. V usage is TRBV5-6 and J usage is TRBJ2-5; 8 bases fit TRBD1. In germline, CDR1 is SGHDT, CDR2 YYEEEE. The CDR3 extends over 15 amino acids. V trimming: 4 bases; J trimming: 5 bases; junction bases outside the gene matches: 10.

The CDR3 region has the DNA TGTGCCAGCAGTTGGGACAGAAGTTTGAACACTGAAGCTTTCTTT. Translated, it gives CASSWDRSLNTEAFF. The V and J genes are TRBV27 and TRBJ1-1; 7 bases agree with TRBD1. Germline CDR1 and CDR2: MNHEY and SMNVEV (reference sequence). The CDR3 runs to 15 residues. Germline trimming cut 4 bases from V and 0 bases from J; bases unmatched to any gene: 5.

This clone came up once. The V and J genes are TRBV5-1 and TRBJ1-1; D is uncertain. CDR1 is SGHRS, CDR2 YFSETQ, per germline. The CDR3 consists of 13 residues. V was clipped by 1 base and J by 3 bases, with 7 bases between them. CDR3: CASSLFRDTEAFF. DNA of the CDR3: TGCGCCAGCAGCTTGTTTAGGGACACTGAAGCTTTCTTT.

The CDR3 spells CASSAGLAGGAGELFF. CDR3 sequence (DNA): TGCGCCAGCAGTGCGGGACTAGCGGGGGGGGCCGGGGAGCTGTTTTTT. The gene calls are TRBV10-2 and TRBJ2-2, with 16 bases lining up with TRBD2. Germline values: CDR1 WSHSY, CDR2 SAAADI. J gave up 6 bases and V 4 bases, and 2 bases lay outside the gene matches. The CDR3 spans 16 residues.

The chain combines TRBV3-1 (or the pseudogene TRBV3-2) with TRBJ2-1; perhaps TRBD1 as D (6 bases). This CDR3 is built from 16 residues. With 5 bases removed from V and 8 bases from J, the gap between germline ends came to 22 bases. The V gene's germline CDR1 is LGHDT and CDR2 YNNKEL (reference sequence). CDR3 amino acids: CASSNPRDTDSDEQFF. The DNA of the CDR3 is TGTGCCAGCAGCAATCCACGGGACACGGATTCGGATGAGCAGTTCTTC.

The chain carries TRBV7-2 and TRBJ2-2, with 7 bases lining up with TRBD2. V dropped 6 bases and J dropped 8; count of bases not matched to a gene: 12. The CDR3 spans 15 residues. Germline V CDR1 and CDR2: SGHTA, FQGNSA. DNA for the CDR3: TGTGCCAGCAGAAGAGCGGGGTTGATGATAGGGGAGCTGTTTTTT. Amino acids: CASRRAGLMIGELFF.

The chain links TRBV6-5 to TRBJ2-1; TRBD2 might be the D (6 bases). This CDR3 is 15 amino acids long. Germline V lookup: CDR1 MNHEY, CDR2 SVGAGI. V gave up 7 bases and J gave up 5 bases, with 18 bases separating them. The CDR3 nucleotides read TGTGCCAGCATTAGAGGGGCGGGGATAAACAATGAGCAGTTCTTC. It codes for CASIRGAGINNEQFF.

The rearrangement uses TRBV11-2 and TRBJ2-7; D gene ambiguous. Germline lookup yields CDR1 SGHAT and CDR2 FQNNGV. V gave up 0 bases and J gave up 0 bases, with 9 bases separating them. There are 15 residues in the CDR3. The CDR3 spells CASSLEALNSYEQYF. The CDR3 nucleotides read TGTGCCAGCAGCTTAGAGGCGCTTAACTCCTACGAGCAGTACTTC.

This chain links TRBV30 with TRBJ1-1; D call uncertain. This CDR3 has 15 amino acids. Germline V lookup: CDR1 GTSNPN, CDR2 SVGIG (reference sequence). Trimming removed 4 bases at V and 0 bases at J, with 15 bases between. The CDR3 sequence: CAWTEGIYLNTEAFF. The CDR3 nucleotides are TGTGCCTGGACCGAAGGGATATATCTGAACACTGAAGCTTTCTTT.

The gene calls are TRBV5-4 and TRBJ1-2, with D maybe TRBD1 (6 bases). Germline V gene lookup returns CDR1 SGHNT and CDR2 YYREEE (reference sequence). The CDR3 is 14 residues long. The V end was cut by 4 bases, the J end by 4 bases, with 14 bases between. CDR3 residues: CASSVQGAGYGYTF. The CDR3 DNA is TGTGCCAGCAGCGTACAGGGTGCGGGCTATGGCTACACCTTC.

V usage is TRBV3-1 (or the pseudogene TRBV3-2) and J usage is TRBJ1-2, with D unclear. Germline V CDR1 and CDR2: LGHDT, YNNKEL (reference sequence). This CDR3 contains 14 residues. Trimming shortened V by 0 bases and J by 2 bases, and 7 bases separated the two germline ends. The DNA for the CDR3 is TGTGCCAGCAGCCAAGATGTACCAAACTATGGCTACACCTTC. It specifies CASSQDVPNYGYTF.

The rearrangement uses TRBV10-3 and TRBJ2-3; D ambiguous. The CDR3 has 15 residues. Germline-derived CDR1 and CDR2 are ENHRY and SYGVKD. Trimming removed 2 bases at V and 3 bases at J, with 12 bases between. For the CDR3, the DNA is TGTGCCATCAGTGAGAGTCGTTGGGTAACAGATACGCAGTATTTT. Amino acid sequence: CAISESRWVTDTQYF.

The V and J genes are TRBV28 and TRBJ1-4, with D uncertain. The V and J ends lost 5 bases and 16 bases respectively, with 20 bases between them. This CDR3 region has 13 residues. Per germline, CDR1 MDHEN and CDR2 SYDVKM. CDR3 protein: CASSEQSMSPPFF. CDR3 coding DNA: TGTGCCAGCAGTGAACAGAGCATGTCCCCCCCGTTTTTT.

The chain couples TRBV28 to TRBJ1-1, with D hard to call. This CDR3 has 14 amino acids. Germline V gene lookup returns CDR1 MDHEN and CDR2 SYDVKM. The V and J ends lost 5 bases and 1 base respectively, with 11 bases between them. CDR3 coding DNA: TGTGCCAGCAGTCCCTATTCGGGGAACACTGAAGCTTTCTTT. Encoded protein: CASSPYSGNTEAFF. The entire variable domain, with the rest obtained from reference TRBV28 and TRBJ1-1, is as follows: DVKVTQSSRYLVKRTGEKVFLECVQDMDHENMFWYRQDPGLGLRLIYFSYDVKMKEKGDIPEGYSVSREKKERFSLILESASTNQTSMYLCASSPYSGNTEAFFGQGTRLTVV.

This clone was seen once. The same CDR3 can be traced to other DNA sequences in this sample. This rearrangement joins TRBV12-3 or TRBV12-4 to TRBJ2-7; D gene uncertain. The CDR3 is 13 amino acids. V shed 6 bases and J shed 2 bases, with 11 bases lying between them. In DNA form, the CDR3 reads TGTGCCAGCAGCTCTACCGGACCCTACGAGCAGTACTTC. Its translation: CASSSTGPYEQYF.